These T cell receptor beta chains were read from a single sample in a study of blood T cells in healthy people across ages. TCRdb recomputed calls from the 5' RACE reads with MiXCR, one row per CDR3 protein. The sample has over 1.5 million distinct CDR3 sequences, less than 50% seen once. Sequenced material: blood. These receptors were obtained from a woman aged 40 to 50 in good health. Each CDR3 is given with its conserved first and last residue. The D gene is left open where the match is weak. Size tells how often a clone was seen (once, few, many) or the class of an expanded clone, and some rows leave it out.

d_gene: -
v_gene: TRBV13
abundance: once
j_gene: TRBJ2-3
CDR3nt: TGTGCCAGCAGCCCTGCCGGGACTACAGATACGCAGTATTTT
CDR3aa: CASSPAGTTDTQYF

d_gene: TRBD1
v_gene: TRBV7-8
abundance: few
j_gene: TRBJ2-5
CDR3nt: TGTGCCAGCAGCTTTATGTCCGGGACAGGGGAGACCCAGTACTTC
CDR3aa: CASSFMSGTGETQYF

d_gene: -
v_gene: TRBV5-1
abundance: -
j_gene: TRBJ2-4
CDR3nt: TGCGCCAGCAGCTTGGGGGGTACAGGATTGAACATTCAGTACTTC
CDR3aa: CASSLGGTGLNIQYF

d_gene: TRBD1
v_gene: TRBV20-1
abundance: -
j_gene: TRBJ1-2
CDR3nt: TGCAGTGCTCTGGACAGGTTCACAGGCTACACCTTC
CDR3aa: CSALDRFTGYTF

d_gene: -
v_gene: TRBV6-2/TRBV6-3
abundance: -
j_gene: TRBJ2-5
CDR3nt: TGTGCCAGCCGAGAACTAGGGTTGGAGACCCAGTACTTC
CDR3aa: CASRELGLETQYF

d_gene: -
v_gene: TRBV10-3
abundance: -
j_gene: TRBJ2-7
CDR3nt: TGTGCCATCAGTTCGACGGGCTCCTACGAGCAGTACTTC
CDR3aa: CAISSTGSYEQYF

d_gene: -
v_gene: TRBV28
abundance: once
j_gene: TRBJ2-5
CDR3nt: TGTGCCAGCAAGGCTGGGGTGACCCAGTACTTC
CDR3aa: CASKAGVTQYF

d_gene: -
v_gene: TRBV20-1
abundance: few
j_gene: TRBJ1-2
CDR3nt: TGCAGTGCCCCCTTCCAGGAAGCTAACTATGGCTACACCTTC
CDR3aa: CSAPFQEANYGYTF

d_gene: TRBD1
v_gene: TRBV20-1
abundance: -
j_gene: TRBJ2-6
CDR3nt: TGCAGTGCTAGGGGACAGGGGGGCACCTCTGGGGCCAACGTCCTGACTTTC
CDR3aa: CSARGQGGTSGANVLTF

d_gene: TRBD2
v_gene: TRBV6-1
abundance: few
j_gene: TRBJ2-1
CDR3nt: TGTGCCAGCGGGAGGGCTAGCGGGGGACTCCTCGTGAATGAGCAGTTCTTC
CDR3aa: CASGRASGGLLVNEQFF

d_gene: TRBD2
v_gene: TRBV5-1
abundance: -
j_gene: TRBJ2-5
CDR3nt: TGCGCCAGCGGAAGACTAGCGGGGGGCCATGAGCAGTACTTC
CDR3aa: CASGRLAGGHEQYF

d_gene: -
v_gene: TRBV4-3
abundance: few
j_gene: TRBJ2-7
CDR3nt: TGCGCCAGCAACCACCAGGGAGGTGAGCAGTACTTC
CDR3aa: CASNHQGGEQYF

d_gene: TRBD1
v_gene: TRBV5-1
abundance: -
j_gene: TRBJ2-1
CDR3nt: TGCGCCAGCAGCTTGGACGGGACAGGGGTCTACAATGAGCAGTTCTTC
CDR3aa: CASSLDGTGVYNEQFF

d_gene: -
v_gene: TRBV3-1
abundance: few
j_gene: TRBJ2-3
CDR3nt: TGTGCCAGCAGCCAGCAGGGTCCAAGCACAGATACGCAGTATTTT
CDR3aa: CASSQQGPSTDTQYF

d_gene: -
v_gene: TRBV20-1
abundance: -
j_gene: TRBJ2-1
CDR3nt: TGCAGTGCTAGAGATTGGGGGAGATACAATGAGCAGTTCTTC
CDR3aa: CSARDWGRYNEQFF

d_gene: TRBD2
v_gene: TRBV6-2/TRBV6-3
abundance: once
j_gene: TRBJ2-3
CDR3nt: TGTGCCAGCAGCGGACTAGCGGGGCTATTGTATTTT
CDR3aa: CASSGLAGLLYF